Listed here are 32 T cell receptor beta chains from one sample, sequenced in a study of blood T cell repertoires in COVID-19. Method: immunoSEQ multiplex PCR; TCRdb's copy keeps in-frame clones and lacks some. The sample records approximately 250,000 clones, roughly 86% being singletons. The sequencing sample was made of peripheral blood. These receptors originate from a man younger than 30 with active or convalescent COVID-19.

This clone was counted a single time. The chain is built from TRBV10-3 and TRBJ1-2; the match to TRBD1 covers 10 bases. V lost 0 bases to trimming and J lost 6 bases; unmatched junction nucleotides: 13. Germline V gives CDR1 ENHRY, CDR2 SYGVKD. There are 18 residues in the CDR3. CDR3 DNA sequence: TGTGCCATCAGTGAGTCGCTTATAGGGGACAGGGGATGGAATGGCTACACCTTC. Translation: CAISESLIGDRGWNGYTF.

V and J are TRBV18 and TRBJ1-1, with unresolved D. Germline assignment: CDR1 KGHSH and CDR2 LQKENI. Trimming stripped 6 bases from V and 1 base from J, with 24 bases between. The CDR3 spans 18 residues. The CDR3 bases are TGTGCCAGCTCGCACCAAAACAGCGGACCGAGACCGAACACTGAAGCTTTCTTT. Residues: CASSHQNSGPRPNTEAFF. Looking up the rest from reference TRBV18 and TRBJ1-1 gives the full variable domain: NAGVMQNPRHLVRRRGQEARLRCSPMKGHSHVYWYRQLPEEGLKFMVYLQKENIIDESGMPKERFSAEFPKEGPSILRIQQVVRGDSAAYFCASSHQNSGPRPNTEAFFGQGTRLTVV.

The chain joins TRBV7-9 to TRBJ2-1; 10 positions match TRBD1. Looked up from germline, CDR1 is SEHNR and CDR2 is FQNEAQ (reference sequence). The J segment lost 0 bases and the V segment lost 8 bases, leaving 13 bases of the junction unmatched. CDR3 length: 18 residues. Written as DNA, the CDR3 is TGTGCCAGCCAGCGGGACAGGGGCTCAAAGAGCTCCTACAATGAGCAGTTCTTC. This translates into CASQRDRGSKSSYNEQFF.

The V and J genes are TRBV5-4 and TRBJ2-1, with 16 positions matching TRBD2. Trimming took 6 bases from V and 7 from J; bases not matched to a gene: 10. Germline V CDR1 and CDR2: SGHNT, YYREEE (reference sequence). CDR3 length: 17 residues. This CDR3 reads CASTSKGLAGGRNEQFF. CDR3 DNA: TGTGCCAGCACCTCGAAGGGACTAGCGGGGGGGAGAAATGAGCAGTTCTTC.

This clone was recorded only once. The CDR3 nucleotides are TGTGCCAGCAGTCCCCCCCCAGGAATCTCCTACGAGCAGTACTTC. Its translation: CASSPPPGISYEQYF. The rearrangement links TRBV28 to TRBJ2-7, with D unclear. Trimming pared 5 bases from V and 0 bases from J, leaving 14 bases between. This CDR3 comprises 15 residues. CDR1 and CDR2 (germline): MDHEN, SYDVKM.

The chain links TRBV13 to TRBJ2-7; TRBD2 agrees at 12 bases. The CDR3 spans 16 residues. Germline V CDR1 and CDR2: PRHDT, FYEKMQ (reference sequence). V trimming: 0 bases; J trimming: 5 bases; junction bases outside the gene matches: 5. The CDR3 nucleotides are TGTGCCAGCAGCTTAGGCCAGAGACTAGCGGGGGACGAGCAGTACTTC. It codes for CASSLGQRLAGDEQYF. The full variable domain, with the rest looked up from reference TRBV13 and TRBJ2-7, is AAGVIQSPRHLIKEKRETATLKCYPIPRHDTVYWYQQGPGQDPQFLISFYEKMQSDKGSIPDRFSAQQFSDYHSELNMSSLELGDSALYFCASSLGQRLAGDEQYFGPGTRLTVT.

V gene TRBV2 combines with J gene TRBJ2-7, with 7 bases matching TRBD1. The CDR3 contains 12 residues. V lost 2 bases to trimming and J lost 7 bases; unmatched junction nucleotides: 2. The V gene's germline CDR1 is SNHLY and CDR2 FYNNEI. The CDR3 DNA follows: TGTGCCAGCAGTGAAACAGGGGCGGAGCAGTACTTC. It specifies CASSETGAEQYF.

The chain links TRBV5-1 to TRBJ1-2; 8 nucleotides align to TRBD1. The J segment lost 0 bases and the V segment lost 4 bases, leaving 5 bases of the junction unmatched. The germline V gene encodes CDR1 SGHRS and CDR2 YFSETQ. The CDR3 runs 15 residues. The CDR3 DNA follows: TGCGCCAGCAGCCGTACAGGGGGAACTAACTATGGCTACACCTTC. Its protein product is CASSRTGGTNYGYTF. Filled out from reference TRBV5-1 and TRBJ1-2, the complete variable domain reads KAGVTQTPRYLIKTRGQQVTLSCSPISGHRSVSWYQQTPGQGLQFLFEYFSETQRNKGNFPGRFSGRQFSNSRSEMNVSTLELGDSALYLCASSRTGGTNYGYTFGSGTRLTVV.

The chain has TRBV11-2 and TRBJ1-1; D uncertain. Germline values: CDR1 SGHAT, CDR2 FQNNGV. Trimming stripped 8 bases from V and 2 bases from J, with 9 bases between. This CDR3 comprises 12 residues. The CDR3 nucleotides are TGTGCCAGCGGTAGAAGTAACACTGAAGCTTTCTTT. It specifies CASGRSNTEAFF. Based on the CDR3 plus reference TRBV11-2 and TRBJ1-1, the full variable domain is EAGVAQSPRYKIIEKRQSVAFWCNPISGHATLYWYQQILGQGPKLLIQFQNNGVVDDSQLPKDRFSAERLKGVDSTLKIQPAKLEDSAVYLCASGRSNTEAFFGQGTRLTVV.

The CDR3 spells CASSRSTGGGYTF. As DNA, the CDR3 is TGTGCCAGCAGCCGCAGTACAGGGGGAGGCTACACCTTC. The chain links TRBV5-4 to TRBJ1-2; 8 nucleotides line up with TRBD1. This CDR3 is 13 amino acids long. After removal of 4 bases from V and 8 bases from J, the junction contained 7 bases not matched to a gene. The germline gives CDR1 SGHNT, CDR2 YYREEE (reference sequence).

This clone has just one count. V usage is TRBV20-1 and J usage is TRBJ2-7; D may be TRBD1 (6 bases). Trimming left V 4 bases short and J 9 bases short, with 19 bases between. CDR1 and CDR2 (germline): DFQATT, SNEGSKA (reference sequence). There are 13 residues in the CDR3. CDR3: CSAIDRDTRGQYF. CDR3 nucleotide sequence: TGCAGTGCTATTGACCGGGACACAAGAGGGCAGTACTTC.

The CDR3 DNA sequence: TGTGCCAGCTCACCGCAGGACAGGGTTGGCGAAAAACTGTTTTTT. Translated, it gives CASSPQDRVGEKLFF. V and J are TRBV18 and TRBJ1-4, with 8 bases lining up with TRBD1. The junction had 8 bases not matched to a gene; V was cut back by 3 bases and J by 8 bases. The CDR3 is 15 residues long. Germline V gene sequence: CDR1 KGHSH, CDR2 LQKENI.

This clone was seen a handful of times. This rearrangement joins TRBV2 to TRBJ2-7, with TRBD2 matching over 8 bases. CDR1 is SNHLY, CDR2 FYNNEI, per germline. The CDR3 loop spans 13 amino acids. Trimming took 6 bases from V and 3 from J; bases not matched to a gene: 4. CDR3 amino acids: CASSGGGGYEQYF. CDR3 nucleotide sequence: TGTGCCAGCAGCGGGGGGGGTGGCTACGAGCAGTACTTC. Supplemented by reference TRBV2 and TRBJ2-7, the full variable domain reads EPEVTQTPSHQVTQMGQEVILRCVPISNHLYFYWYRQILGQKVEFLVSFYNNEISEKSEIFDDQFSVERPDGSNFTLKIRSTKLEDSAMYFCASSGGGGYEQYFGPGTRLTVT.

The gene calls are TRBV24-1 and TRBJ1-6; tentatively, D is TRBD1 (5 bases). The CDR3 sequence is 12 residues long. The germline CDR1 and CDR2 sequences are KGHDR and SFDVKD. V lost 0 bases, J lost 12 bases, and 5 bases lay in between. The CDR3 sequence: CATSDLRGPLHF. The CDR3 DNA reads TGTGCCACCAGTGATTTGAGGGGACCCCTCCACTTT.

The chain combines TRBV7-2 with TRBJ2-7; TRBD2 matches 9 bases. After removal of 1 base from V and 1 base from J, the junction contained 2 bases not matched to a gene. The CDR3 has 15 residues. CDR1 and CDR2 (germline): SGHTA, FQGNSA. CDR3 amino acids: CASSLEGLASYEQYF. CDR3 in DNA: TGTGCCAGCAGCTTAGAGGGACTAGCTTCCTACGAGCAGTACTTC.

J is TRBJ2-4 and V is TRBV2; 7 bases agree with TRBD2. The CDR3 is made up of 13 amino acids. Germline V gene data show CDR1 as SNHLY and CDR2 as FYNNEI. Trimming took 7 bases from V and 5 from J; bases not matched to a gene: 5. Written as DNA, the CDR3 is TGTGCCAGCACGGAAGGGAGGGAAAACATTCAGTACTTC. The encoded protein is CASTEGRENIQYF.

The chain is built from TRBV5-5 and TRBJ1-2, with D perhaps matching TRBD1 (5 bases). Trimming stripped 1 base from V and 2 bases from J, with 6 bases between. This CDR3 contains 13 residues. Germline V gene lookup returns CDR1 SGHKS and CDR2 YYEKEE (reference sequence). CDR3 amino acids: CASSLRGNYGYTF. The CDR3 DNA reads TGTGCCAGCAGCTTGAGGGGAAACTATGGCTACACCTTC. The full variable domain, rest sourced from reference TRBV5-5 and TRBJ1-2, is DAGVTQSPTHLIKTRGQQVTLRCSPISGHKSVSWYQQVLGQGPQFIFQYYEKEERGRGNFPDRFSARQFPNYSSELNVNALLLGDSALYLCASSLRGNYGYTFGSGTRLTVV.

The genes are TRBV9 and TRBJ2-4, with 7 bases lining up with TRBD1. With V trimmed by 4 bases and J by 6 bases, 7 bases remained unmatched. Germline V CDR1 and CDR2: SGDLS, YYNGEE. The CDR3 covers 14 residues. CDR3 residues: CASSSTGLGNIQYF. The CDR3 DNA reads TGTGCCAGCAGCTCGACAGGGTTGGGAAACATTCAGTACTTC.

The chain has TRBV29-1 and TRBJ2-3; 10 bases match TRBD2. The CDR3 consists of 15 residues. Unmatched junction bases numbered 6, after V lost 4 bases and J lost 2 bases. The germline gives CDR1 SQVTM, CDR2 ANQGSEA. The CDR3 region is CSVGVAGGLTDTQYF. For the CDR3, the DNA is TGCAGCGTTGGGGTAGCGGGGGGCCTCACAGATACGCAGTATTTT.

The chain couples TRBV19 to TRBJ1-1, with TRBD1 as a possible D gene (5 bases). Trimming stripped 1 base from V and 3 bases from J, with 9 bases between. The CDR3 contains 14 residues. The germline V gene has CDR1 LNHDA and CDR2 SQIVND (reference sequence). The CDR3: CASSIVQGYTEAFF. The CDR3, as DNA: TGTGCCAGTAGTATAGTCCAGGGCTACACTGAAGCTTTCTTT.

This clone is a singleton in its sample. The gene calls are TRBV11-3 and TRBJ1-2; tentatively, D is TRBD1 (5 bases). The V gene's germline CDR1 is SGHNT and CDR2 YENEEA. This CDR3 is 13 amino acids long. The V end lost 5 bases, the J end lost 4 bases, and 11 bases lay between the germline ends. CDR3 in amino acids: CASSQGRGYGYTF. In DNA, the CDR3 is TGTGCCAGCAGCCAAGGGAGGGGCTATGGCTACACCTTC. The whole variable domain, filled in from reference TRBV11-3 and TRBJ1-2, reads EAGVVQSPRYKIIEKKQPVAFWCNPISGHNTLYWYLQNLGQGPELLIRYENEEAVDDSQLPKDRFSAERLKGVDSTLKIQPAELGDSAVYLCASSQGRGYGYTFGSGTRLTVV.

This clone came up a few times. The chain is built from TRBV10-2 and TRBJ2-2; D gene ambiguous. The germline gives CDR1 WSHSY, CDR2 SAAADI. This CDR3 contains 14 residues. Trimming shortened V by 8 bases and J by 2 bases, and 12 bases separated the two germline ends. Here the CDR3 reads CASSRGPNTGELFF. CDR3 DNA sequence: TGCGCCAGCTCTCGTGGCCCAAACACCGGGGAGCTGTTTTTT.

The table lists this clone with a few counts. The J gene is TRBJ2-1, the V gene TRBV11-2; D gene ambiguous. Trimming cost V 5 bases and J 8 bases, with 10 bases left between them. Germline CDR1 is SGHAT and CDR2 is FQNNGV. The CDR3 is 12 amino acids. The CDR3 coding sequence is TGTGCCAGCAGCGCCGGGTTCGATGAGCAGTTCTTC. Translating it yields CASSAGFDEQFF.

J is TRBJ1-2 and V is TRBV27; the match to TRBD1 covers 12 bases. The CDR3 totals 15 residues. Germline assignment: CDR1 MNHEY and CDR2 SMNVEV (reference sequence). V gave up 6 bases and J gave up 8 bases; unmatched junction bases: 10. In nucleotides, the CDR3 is TGTGCCAGCAGCCGGCTGGGACAGGGGGCAGAGGGCTACACCTTC. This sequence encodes CASSRLGQGAEGYTF.

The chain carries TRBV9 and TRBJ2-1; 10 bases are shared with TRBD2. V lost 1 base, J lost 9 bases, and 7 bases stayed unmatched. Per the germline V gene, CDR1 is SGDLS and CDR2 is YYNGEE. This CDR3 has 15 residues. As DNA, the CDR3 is TGTGCCAGCAGCGTAAGAGCGGGAGGGCCGATTGAGCAGTTCTTC. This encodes CASSVRAGGPIEQFF. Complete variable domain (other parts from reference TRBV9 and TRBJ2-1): DSGVTQTPKHLITATGQRVTLRCSPRSGDLSVYWYQQSLDQGLQFLIQYYNGEERAKGNILERFSAQQFPDLHSELNLSSLELGDSALYFCASSVRAGGPIEQFFGPGTRLTVL.

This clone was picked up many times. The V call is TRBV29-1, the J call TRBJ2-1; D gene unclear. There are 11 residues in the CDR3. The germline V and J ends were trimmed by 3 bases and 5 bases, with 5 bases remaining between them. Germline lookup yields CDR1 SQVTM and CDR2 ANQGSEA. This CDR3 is CSVDIDNEQFF. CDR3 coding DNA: TGCAGCGTTGACATAGACAATGAGCAGTTCTTC.

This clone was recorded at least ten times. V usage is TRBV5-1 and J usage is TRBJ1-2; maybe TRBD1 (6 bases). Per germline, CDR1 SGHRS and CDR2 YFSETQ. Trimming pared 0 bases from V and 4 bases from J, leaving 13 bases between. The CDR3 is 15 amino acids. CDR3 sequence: CASSLDGTPTYGYTF. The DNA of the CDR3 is TGCGCCAGCAGCTTGGACGGGACACCGACCTATGGCTACACCTTC. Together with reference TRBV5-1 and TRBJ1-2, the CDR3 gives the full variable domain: KAGVTQTPRYLIKTRGQQVTLSCSPISGHRSVSWYQQTPGQGLQFLFEYFSETQRNKGNFPGRFSGRQFSNSRSEMNVSTLELGDSALYLCASSLDGTPTYGYTFGSGTRLTVV.

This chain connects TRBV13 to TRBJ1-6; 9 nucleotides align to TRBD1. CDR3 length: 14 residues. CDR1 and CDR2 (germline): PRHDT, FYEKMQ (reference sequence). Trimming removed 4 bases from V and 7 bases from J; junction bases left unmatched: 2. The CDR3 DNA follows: TGTGCCAGCAGCTCCGGGACAGGGAATTCACCCCTCCACTTT. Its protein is CASSSGTGNSPLHF.

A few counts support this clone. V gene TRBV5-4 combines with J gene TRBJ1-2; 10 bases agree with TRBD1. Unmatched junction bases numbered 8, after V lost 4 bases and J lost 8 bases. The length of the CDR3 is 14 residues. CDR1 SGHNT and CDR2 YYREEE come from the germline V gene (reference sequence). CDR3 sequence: CASSTWTGGGGYTF. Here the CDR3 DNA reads TGTGCCAGCAGCACCTGGACAGGGGGTGGCGGCTACACCTTC.

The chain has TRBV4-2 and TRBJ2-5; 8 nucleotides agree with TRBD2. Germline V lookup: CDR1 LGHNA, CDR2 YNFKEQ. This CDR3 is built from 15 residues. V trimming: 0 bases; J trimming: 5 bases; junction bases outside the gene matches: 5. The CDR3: CASSQDPGGWETQYF. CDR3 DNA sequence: TGTGCCAGCAGCCAAGATCCGGGGGGGTGGGAGACCCAGTACTTC.

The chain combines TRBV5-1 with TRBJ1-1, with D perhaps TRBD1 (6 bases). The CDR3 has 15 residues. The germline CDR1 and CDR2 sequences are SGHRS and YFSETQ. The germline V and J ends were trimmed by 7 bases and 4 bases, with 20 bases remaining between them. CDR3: CASYLSRGGGTEAFF. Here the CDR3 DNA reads TGCGCCAGCTATCTCTCGAGGGGAGGGGGCACTGAAGCTTTCTTT.

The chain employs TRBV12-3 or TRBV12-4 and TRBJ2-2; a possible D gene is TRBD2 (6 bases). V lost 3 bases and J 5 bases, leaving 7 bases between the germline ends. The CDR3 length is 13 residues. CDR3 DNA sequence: TGTGCCAGCAGTTTGCGGGAAACCGGGGAGCTGTTTTTT. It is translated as CASSLRETGELFF.